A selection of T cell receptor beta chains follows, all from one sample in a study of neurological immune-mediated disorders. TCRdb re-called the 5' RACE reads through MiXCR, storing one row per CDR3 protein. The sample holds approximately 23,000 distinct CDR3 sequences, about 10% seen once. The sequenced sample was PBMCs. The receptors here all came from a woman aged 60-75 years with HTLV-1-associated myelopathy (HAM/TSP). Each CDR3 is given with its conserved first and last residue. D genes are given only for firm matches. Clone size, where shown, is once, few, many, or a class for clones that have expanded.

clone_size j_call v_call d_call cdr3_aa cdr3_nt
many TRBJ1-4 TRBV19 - CASRPWGPNEKLFF TGTGCCAGTAGGCCTTGGGGCCCGAATGAAAAACTGTTTTTT
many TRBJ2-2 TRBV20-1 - CSARDSETGELFF TGCAGTGCTAGAGATTCGGAGACCGGGGAGCTGTTTTTT
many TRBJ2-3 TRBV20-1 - CSARRGALGTDTQYF TGCAGTGCTAGACGCGGGGCCTTGGGCACAGATACGCAGTATTTT
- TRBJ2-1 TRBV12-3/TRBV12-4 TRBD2 CASSLGRLAESYNEQFF TGTGCAAGCAGTTTGGGTCGACTAGCGGAGTCCTACAATGAGCAGTTCTTC
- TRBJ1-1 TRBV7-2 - CASSLDGRGAFF TGTGCCAGCAGCTTAGATGGTCGAGGAGCTTTCTTT
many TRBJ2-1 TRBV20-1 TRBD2 CSADKLAGGLSYNEQFF TGCAGTGCCGACAAACTAGCGGGGGGGCTGTCCTACAATGAGCAGTTCTTC
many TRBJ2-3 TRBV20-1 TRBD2 CSATGGGAADTQYF TGCAGTGCTACGGGCGGGGGGGCGGCAGATACGCAGTATTTT
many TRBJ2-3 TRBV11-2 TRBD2 CASSLKTAGGITDTQYF TGTGCCAGCAGCTTAAAGACGGCGGGGGGCATCACAGATACGCAGTATTTT
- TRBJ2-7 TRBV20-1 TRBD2 CSAGLGGAGEQYF TGCAGTGCTGGCCTCGGGGGGGCGGGGGAGCAGTACTTC
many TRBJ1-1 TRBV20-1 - CSLYVRGPGTEAFF TGCAGCCTATATGTACGGGGGCCAGGGACTGAAGCTTTCTTT
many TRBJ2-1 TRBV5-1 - CASSIDRSEQFF TGCGCCAGCAGCATCGACAGGTCTGAGCAGTTCTTC
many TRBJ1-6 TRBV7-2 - CASSLESSISPLHF TGTGCCAGCAGCTTAGAATCGTCCATCTCACCCCTCCACTTT
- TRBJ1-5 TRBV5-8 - CASSPRWGEVGNQPQHF TGTGCCAGCAGCCCGCGATGGGGGGAGGTCGGGAATCAGCCCCAGCATTTT
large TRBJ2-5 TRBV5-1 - CASSLEETQYF TGCGCCAGCAGCTTGGAGGAGACCCAGTACTTC
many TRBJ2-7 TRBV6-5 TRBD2 CASSDYLKAGGNEQYF TGTGCCAGCAGTGACTACCTAAAGGCGGGGGGTAACGAGCAGTACTTC
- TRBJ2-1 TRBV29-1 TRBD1 CSVRVQGSSYNEQFF TGCAGCGTTAGGGTACAGGGGAGCTCCTACAATGAGCAGTTCTTC
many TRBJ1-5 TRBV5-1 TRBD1 CASSLATGAQPQHF TGCGCCAGCAGCTTGGCAACAGGGGCTCAGCCCCAGCATTTT
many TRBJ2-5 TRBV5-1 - CASSGDVVGAQYF TGCGCCAGCAGCGGGGACGTGGTAGGGGCCCAGTACTTC
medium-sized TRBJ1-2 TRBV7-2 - CASSLDRGVQGYTF TGTGCCAGCAGCTTAGATCGAGGGGTTCAGGGCTACACCTTC
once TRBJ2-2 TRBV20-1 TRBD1 CSASETGTGALFF TGCAGTGCTAGCGAGACAGGGACCGGGGCGCTATTTTTT
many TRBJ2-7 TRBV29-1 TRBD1 CSVGRDRLSSYEQYF TGCAGCGTTGGCCGGGACAGGCTCAGCTCCTACGAGCAGTACTTC
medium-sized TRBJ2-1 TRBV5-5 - CASSLLQNNEQFF TGTGCCAGCAGCTTGTTACAAAACAATGAGCAGTTCTTC
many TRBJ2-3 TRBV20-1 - CSAREGGRDTQYF TGCAGTGCTAGAGAAGGGGGGAGAGATACGCAGTATTTT
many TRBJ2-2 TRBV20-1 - CSARPTDPMAGELFF TGCAGTGCTAGACCGACAGACCCCATGGCCGGGGAGCTGTTTTTT
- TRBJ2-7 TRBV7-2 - CASSTQVVSSYEQYF TGTGCCAGCAGCACCCAGGTGGTGAGCTCCTACGAGCAGTACTTC
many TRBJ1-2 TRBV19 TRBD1 CASSIGQGGGGYTF TGTGCCAGTAGTATCGGCCAGGGGGGAGGTGGCTACACCTTC
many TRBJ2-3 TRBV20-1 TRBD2 CSASPGLAGASTDTQYF TGCAGTGCTTCTCCGGGACTAGCGGGGGCAAGCACAGATACGCAGTATTTT
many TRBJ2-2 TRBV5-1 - CASSPPSTGTGELFF TGCGCCAGCAGCCCGCCCTCGACAGGCACCGGGGAGCTGTTTTTT
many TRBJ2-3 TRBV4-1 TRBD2 CASSQEDGLAGAPGTDTQYF TGCGCCAGCAGCCAAGAGGATGGGTTAGCGGGGGCCCCGGGAACAGATACGCAGTATTTT
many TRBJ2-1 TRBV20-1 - CSARPPGTYNEQFF TGCAGTGCTAGACCACCGGGGACTTACAATGAGCAGTTCTTC
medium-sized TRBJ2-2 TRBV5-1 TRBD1 CASRISGTANTGELFF TGCGCCAGCAGAATATCCGGGACAGCGAACACCGGGGAGCTGTTTTTT
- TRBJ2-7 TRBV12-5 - CASGSGHLYEQYF TGTGCTAGTGGTTCGGGACATCTCTACGAGCAGTACTTC
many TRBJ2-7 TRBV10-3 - CAISESTWTVSHGEQYF TGTGCCATCAGTGAGTCGACTTGGACAGTTTCCCATGGCGAGCAGTACTTC
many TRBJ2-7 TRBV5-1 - CASSLNDEQYF TGCGCCAGCAGCTTGAATGACGAGCAGTACTTC
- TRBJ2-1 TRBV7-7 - CTSSSKEGSEQFF TGTACCAGCAGCTCCAAGGAGGGCTCTGAGCAGTTCTTC
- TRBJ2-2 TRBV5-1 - CASSLWAKTGELFF TGCGCCAGCAGCTTATGGGCGAAGACTGGGGAGCTGTTTTTT
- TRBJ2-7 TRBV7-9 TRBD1 CASSFPGQGEYEQYF TGTGCCAGCAGCTTCCCTGGGCAGGGGGAATACGAGCAGTACTTC
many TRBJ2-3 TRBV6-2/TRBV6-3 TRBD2 CASSRRGLAGGWDTQYF TGTGCCAGCAGTCGTCGGGGACTAGCGGGGGGATGGGATACGCAGTATTTT
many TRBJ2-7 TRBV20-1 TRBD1 CSARSPRGQAREQYF TGCAGTGCTAGATCTCCCCGAGGACAGGCCCGCGAGCAGTACTTC
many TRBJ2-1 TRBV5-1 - CASSLAGGEPYNEQFF TGCGCCAGCAGCTTGGCCGGGGGTGAACCCTACAATGAGCAGTTCTTC
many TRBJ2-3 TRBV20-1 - CSARTGGPSTDTQYF TGCAGTGCTAGAACGGGGGGCCCTAGCACAGATACGCAGTATTTT
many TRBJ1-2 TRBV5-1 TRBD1 CASSLGGQGHGYTF TGCGCCAGCAGCTTGGGGGGACAGGGGCATGGCTACACCTTC
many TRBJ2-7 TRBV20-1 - CSARERDYEQYF TGCAGTGCTAGAGAGCGGGACTACGAGCAGTACTTC
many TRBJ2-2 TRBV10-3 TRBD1 CAISKRTGWATGELFF TGTGCCATCAGTAAAAGGACAGGCTGGGCGACCGGGGAGCTGTTTTTT
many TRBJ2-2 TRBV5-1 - CASSLAVLNTGELFF TGCGCCAGCAGCTTGGCAGTGTTAAACACCGGGGAGCTGTTTTTT
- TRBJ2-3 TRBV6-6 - CASSYSPLVTDTQYF TGTGCCAGCAGTTACTCTCCTCTCGTGACAGATACGCAGTATTTT
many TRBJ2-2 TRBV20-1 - CSARGAGRDTGELFF TGCAGTGCTAGAGGGGCGGGGCGCGACACCGGGGAGCTGTTTTTT
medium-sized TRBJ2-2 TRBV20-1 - CSASRTELNTGELFF TGCAGTGCTAGTAGGACAGAGCTGAACACCGGGGAGCTGTTTTTT